The clone carrying this T cell receptor beta chain turned up a few times. Its antigen is unidentified. These data come from a study of human T cells and chemical hapten exposure. Stated time point: patch test 1, 2 weeks after DPC sensitization. Stated treatment: therapeutic diphenylcyclopropenone sensitization with weekly scalp DPC. Study findings and constraints: Once DPC sensitization occurred, TCRs above 1 in 1000 frequency showed no change.

The study used a library that attached unique molecular identifiers to individual cDNA molecules. One entry per CDR3 protein results from TCRdb running MiXCR on the RACE reads. The table has tens of thousands of distinct CDR3 sequences, roughly a tenth seen once; the top ten hold 2% to 2.5%. There are 13 residues in the CDR3. Germline assignment: CDR1 SGHRS and CDR2 YFSETQ. V lost 0 bases, J lost 4 bases, and 6 bases lay in between. The V and J genes are TRBV5-1 and TRBJ2-3, with D possibly being TRBD2 (5 bases). The receptor was isolated from a man aged 35 to 55 with alopecia areata. Some clones in this sample may be carry-over from other donors' samples. Source: whole blood, taken in connection with sensitization to the hapten diphenylcyclopropenone (DPC). CDR3 bases: TGCGCCAGCAGCTTGGGAGGGTCAGATACGCAGTATTTT. The encoded protein is CASSLGGSDTQYF.